A selection of T cell receptor beta chains follows, all from one sample in a study of beta chain features in type 1 diabetes. Some clones are missing from TCRdb's copy, which holds only in-frame ones; the method was immunoSEQ multiplex PCR. The sample carries 160,000 or so clones, roughly 60% recorded once. The sequenced sample was naive CD4+ T cells from blood. The receptors shown here come from a man aged 25 to 45 with type 1 diabetes. CDR3s include the opening cysteine and the closing phenylalanine or tryptophan. D genes are given only for firm matches. Clone size is given for some rows only: seen once, a few or many times, or a class if the clone is expanded.

J gene | D gene | V gene | clone size | CDR3 DNA | CDR3 protein
TRBJ2-7 | - | TRBV29-1 | - | TGCAGCGTTAGGGAGAGGCAGTACTTC | CSVRERQYF
TRBJ1-4 | - | TRBV10-3 | few | TGTGCCATCAGTGGCGGGACTTTTGAAAAACTGTTTTTT | CAISGGTFEKLFF
TRBJ2-1 | TRBD2 | TRBV25-1 | - | TGTGCCAGCAGTGGGGGACTAGCGGGCCCCACAATCGATGAGCAGTTCTTC | CASSGGLAGPTIDEQFF
TRBJ2-1 | TRBD1 | TRBV19 | - | TGTGCCAGTAGGACAGGGTTCTACAATGAGCAGTTCTTC | CASRTGFYNEQFF
TRBJ1-1 | TRBD1 | TRBV29-1 | - | TGCAGCGGGGACAGGGGGAACACTGAAGCTTTCTTT | CSGDRGNTEAFF
TRBJ2-3 | - | TRBV10-3 | - | TGTGCCATCAGCCAGGGGGATACGCAGTATTTT | CAISQGDTQYF
TRBJ2-5 | - | TRBV4-3 | - | TGCGCCAGCAGCCAAGGGCACCAAGAGACCCAGTACTTC | CASSQGHQETQYF
TRBJ2-5 | - | TRBV29-1 | - | TGCAGCGTGGTACCCCGGGACGGTGGACTGACACCACACCAAGAGACCCAGTACTTC | CSVVPRDGGLTPHQETQYF
TRBJ1-1 | TRBD1 | TRBV30 | - | TGTGCCCGCAGACAGGGGAACACTGAAGCTTTCTTT | CARRQGNTEAFF
TRBJ2-1 | - | TRBV29-1 | - | TGCAGCGTTGAAGAACCGTTTGGGGGCAGGGGCTCCTACAATGAGCAGTTCTTC | CSVEEPFGGRGSYNEQFF
TRBJ2-5 | - | TRBV29-1 | - | TGCAGCGCGACGAGGACAGGAGGGCAAGAGACCCAGTACTTC | CSATRTGGQETQYF
TRBJ2-3 | - | TRBV7-2 | - | TGTGCCAGCAGCGAGGGCGGGCCTCGGACAGATACGCAGTATTTT | CASSEGGPRTDTQYF
TRBJ2-7 | TRBD1 | TRBV10-3 | few | TGTGCCATCAGTACAGGGGGCGAGCAGTACTTC | CAISTGGEQYF
TRBJ2-7 | TRBD1 | TRBV30 | - | TGTGCCTGGAAGGACAGGGATCACGAGCAGTACTTC | CAWKDRDHEQYF
TRBJ2-5 | - | TRBV7-9 | - | TGTGCCAGCAGCCGTGCGGGGAAGACCCAGTACTTC | CASSRAGKTQYF
TRBJ1-1 | - | TRBV7-9 | once | TGTGCCAGCAGCTTAAGGTCGAACACTGAAGCTTTCTTT | CASSLRSNTEAFF
TRBJ2-1 | - | TRBV7-2 | few | TGTGCCAGCAGCCCTCCCTGGGGCACCGAGCAGTTCTTC | CASSPPWGTEQFF
TRBJ1-1 | - | TRBV9 | - | TGTGCCAGCAGCCCTAGGGAAGGTGAGGGGGAAGCTTTCTTT | CASSPREGEGEAFF
TRBJ2-1 | - | TRBV29-1 | few | TGCAGCGTTGTTATAGGGGCGGTAGGGTCCTACAATGAGCAGTTCTTC | CSVVIGAVGSYNEQFF
TRBJ2-5 | - | TRBV2 | - | TGTGCCAGCAGGGACCAAGAGACCCAGTACTTC | CASRDQETQYF
TRBJ1-4 | - | TRBV7-9 | once | TGTGCCAGCAGCTCCTCCGGGGAACTGTTTTTT | CASSSSGELFF
TRBJ1-2 | - | TRBV25-1 | - | TGTGCCAGCAGCCCCGGGACACTCTATGGCTACACCTTC | CASSPGTLYGYTF
TRBJ2-3 | TRBD1 | TRBV29-1 | few | TGCAGCGTTGAATACCTGACAGGGAGCACAGATACGCAGTATTTT | CSVEYLTGSTDTQYF
TRBJ2-6 | TRBD1 | TRBV29-1 | few | TGCAGCGTCACACAGGGGGCTGGGGCCAACGTCCTGACTTTC | CSVTQGAGANVLTF
TRBJ1-2 | - | TRBV4-3 | - | TGCGCCAGCAAGCTGGCAGGGGACTATGGCTACACCTTC | CASKLAGDYGYTF
TRBJ1-4 | - | TRBV20-1 | - | TGCAGTGCTAGTCGGAGAGGGAAACTGTTTTTT | CSASRRGKLFF
TRBJ2-1 | - | TRBV5-6 | - | TGTGCCAGCAGCCTCCCCGGCCAGGGGAAGGATGAGCAGTTCTTC | CASSLPGQGKDEQFF
TRBJ1-1 | - | TRBV9 | - | TGTGCCAGCAGCGTAGAACCCGGGGCAGGGGTGGAAACTGAAGCTTTCTTT | CASSVEPGAGVETEAFF
TRBJ2-7 | - | TRBV7-2 | - | TGTGCCAGCAGCCCCCAAGGAACCACAGGCTACGAGCAGTACTTC | CASSPQGTTGYEQYF
TRBJ1-2 | TRBD1 | TRBV20-1 | few | TGCAGTGCTCCGGGACAGGGAGTAGAGACCTTC | CSAPGQGVETF
TRBJ2-5 | - | TRBV29-1 | once | TGCAGTACGCCGGGACACGGACCCCAAGAGACCCAGTACTTC | CSTPGHGPQETQYF
TRBJ2-1 | - | TRBV5-6 | - | TGTGCCAGCAGCTTAGGTAGCCCATCACTCAATGAGCAGTTCTTC | CASSLGSPSLNEQFF
TRBJ2-2 | TRBD1 | TRBV28 | few | TGTGCCAGCAGAACGCCGTACAGGGGTCCCGGGGAGCTGTTTTTT | CASRTPYRGPGELFF
TRBJ2-1 | TRBD1 | TRBV29-1 | few | TGCAGCGTTGAAGTTTTGTCGACAGGGAAATTATCCTACAATGAGCAGTTCTTC | CSVEVLSTGKLSYNEQFF
TRBJ1-1 | - | TRBV18 | - | TGTGCCAGCTCGGATAGGAACACTGAAGCTTTCTTT | CASSDRNTEAFF
TRBJ1-2 | - | TRBV7-2 | few | TGTGCCAGCAGTATACAGTTTAACTATGGCTACACCTTC | CASSIQFNYGYTF
TRBJ2-7 | - | TRBV6-6 | few | TGTGCCAGCAGTTACCCGGCCTGGGGGGCGGAGTACGAGCAGTACTTC | CASSYPAWGAEYEQYF
TRBJ2-3 | - | TRBV27 | - | TGTGCCAGCAGTTTATCCCAGTACACAGATACGCAGTATTTT | CASSLSQYTDTQYF
TRBJ2-4 | - | TRBV7-9 | few | TGTGCCAGCAGCTCAGTCAGGCAAAACATTCAGTACTTC | CASSSVRQNIQYF
TRBJ2-3 | TRBD1 | TRBV7-9 | - | TGTGCCAGCAGCTTGCCACAGGGGGGCACAGATACGCAGTATTTT | CASSLPQGGTDTQYF
TRBJ2-1 | - | TRBV30 | few | TGTGCCTGGAGTCACGGGTTCAGTGAGCAGTTCTTC | CAWSHGFSEQFF